Described below is a single TCR beta chain sequence and its context. The sample belongs to a study of blood T cell repertoires in COVID-19. Study overall: Some COVID-19 samples were acute and others convalescent; all came from the United States, Italy and Spain.

Between the trimmed V and J ends, which lost 0 bases and 7 bases, there was a span of 13 bases. Germline values: CDR1 SGHDT, CDR2 YYEEEE. The CDR3 extends over 14 amino acids. Per the authors' pipeline: It was from reference gene primer amplification that nucleated cell counts were estimated. Sequenced by immunoSEQ multiplex PCR; TCRdb stores in-frame clones only, minus some. V and J calls and clone size are given by that table; D and trimming were obtained from the DNA. This sample has 350,000 to 400,000 clones, with 90% found just once. The sequence came from a man aged 18 to 30 with active or convalescent COVID-19. The rearrangement joins TRBV5-6 to TRBJ1-2; D is uncertain. The sample consisted of peripheral blood. The CDR3 here is CASSLARQLGGYTF. The CDR3 DNA reads as TGTGCCAGCAGCTTGGCCAGGCAGTTGGGTGGCTACACCTTC.